This T cell receptor (beta chain) was profiled in a study of T cells after yellow fever vaccination. Study in general: Preparing low-cell-number fractions relied on SMART-Seq v4 Ultra Low Input. Study-wide results and limits: The study re-detected most primary-vaccination clones after the booster (around 96% CD4, 88% CD8).

Unmatched junction bases numbered 5, after V lost 5 bases and J lost 4 bases. Germline-derived CDR1 and CDR2 are SGHDN and FVKESK. This CDR3 is built from 15 residues. About this clonotype: Its cognate antigen is unknown.

TCR cDNA was made by 5'RACE template switching, adding a universal primer site and UMIs. TCRdb re-called the 5' RACE reads with MiXCR, one entry per CDR3 protein. This table has roughly 110,000 distinct CDR3 sequences, around 8.6% appearing once. The sequenced sample was CD8+ T cells sorted from PBMCs, obtained 45 days after the yellow fever booster vaccination. The chain has TRBV14 and TRBJ2-2; 9 nucleotides agree with TRBD1. The TCR was taken from a man aged 30 to 39 who received the YFV17D yellow fever vaccine. CDR3 sequence reads: CASSDTGGITGELFF. CDR3 nucleotide sequence: TGTGCCAGCAGCGATACAGGGGGCATCACCGGGGAGCTGTTTTTT.